Listed below are T cell receptor beta chains from one sample, sequenced in a study of TIL therapy for anti-PD-1-resistant metastatic lung cancer. The repertoire was sequenced with immunoSEQ multiplex PCR; TCRdb's copy has only in-frame clones and lacks some. The data contain 50,000 or so clones, less than 75% of them seen just once; the ten biggest clones take up roughly 6%. Sequenced here: tumor tissue, sampled at baseline. The receptors come from a person between 25 and 80 years old with non-small cell lung cancer. Each CDR3 is given with its conserved first and last residue. A D gene is named only where the DNA matches it firmly. For some rows the clone size is stated as once, few or many, or as a class when expanded; others skip it.

TRBJ1-1 TRBV5-1 . . TGCGCCAGCAGCTTGGGGGTAGCGGCGAACACTGAAGCTTTCTTT CASSLGVAANTEAFF
TRBJ1-4 TRBV27 . . TGTGCCAGCAGTCCGAGGACAGACCCTAATGAAAAACTGTTTTTT CASSPRTDPNEKLFF
TRBJ2-4 TRBV28 TRBD1 . TGTGCCAGCAGTCCGGGACAGGTACCCCTAGCCAAAAACATTCAGTACTTC CASSPGQVPLAKNIQYF
TRBJ1-1 TRBV27 TRBD1 . TGTGCCAGCAGCCGGACAGGAAGGGCTTTCTTT CASSRTGRAFF
TRBJ1-1 TRBV5-1 . . TGCGCCAGCAGCGGAATCAGGGGTGGTACTGAAGCTTTCTTT CASSGIRGGTEAFF
TRBJ1-1 TRBV4-2 TRBD1 . TGTGCCAGCAGCCAAGTGCCACCGGGACAGGGGGTTTCGACTGAAGCTTTCTTT CASSQVPPGQGVSTEAFF
TRBJ1-2 TRBV15 TRBD1 . TGTGCCAGCGCGCCAGGGGGCCCTAACTATGGCTACACCTTC CASAPGGPNYGYTF
TRBJ2-5 TRBV7-9 . . TGTGCCAGCAGCTTAGAGGGGGGGCCTCAAGAGACCCAGTACTTC CASSLEGGPQETQYF
TRBJ1-1 TRBV6-5 . . TGTGCCAGCAGTTATCGGGCAGCAAGGAACACTGAAGCTTTCTTT CASSYRAARNTEAFF
TRBJ2-5 TRBV5-1 TRBD2 once TGCGCCAGCAGCGGAGCGGGGAACCGAGAGACCCAGTACTTC CASSGAGNRETQYF
TRBJ2-5 TRBV2 . . TGTGCCAGCAGTGAGTCAGGGCAGTCCCAGTACTTC CASSESGQSQYF
TRBJ1-2 TRBV15 TRBD1 . TGTGCCACCAGCAGAGTTGGGACAGGGAACTATGGCTACACCTTC CATSRVGTGNYGYTF
TRBJ1-2 TRBV10-2 TRBD1 . TGCGCCAGCACTCGAAAGGGGGCACGGGACTATGGCTACACCTTC CASTRKGARDYGYTF
TRBJ1-1 TRBV28 TRBD1 . TGTGCCAGCAGGCCGTGGGACAGGCAACGTCCAGGAGCTTTCTTT CASRPWDRQRPGAFF
TRBJ2-1 TRBV10-2 . . TGCGCCACCCGACCCGCGACCTACAATGAGCAGTTCTTC CATRPATYNEQFF
TRBJ1-1 TRBV5-1 . . TGCGCCAGCAGTCAGGGTCCTGAAGCTTTCTTT CASSQGPEAFF
TRBJ1-2 TRBV6-5 . . TGTGCCAGCAGTTATTCGGGGGACTATGGCTACACCTTC CASSYSGDYGYTF
TRBJ2-1 TRBV30 . few TGTGCCTGGAGTGCCAGCGGTGAGCAGTTCTTC CAWSASGEQFF
TRBJ2-1 TRBV9 . . TGTGCCAGCAGCCCCTACGGTCGCTCGGGTGAGCAGTTCTTC CASSPYGRSGEQFF
TRBJ2-7 TRBV28 . . TGTGCCAGCAGTTCTTCAGGCCCCTACGAGCAGTACTTC CASSSSGPYEQYF
TRBJ1-3 TRBV5-4 . . TGTGCCAGCAGCTTGGACATATACTCTGGAAACACCATATATTTT CASSLDIYSGNTIYF
TRBJ2-7 TRBV9 TRBD2 . TGTGCCAGCAGCGGCGGACTAGCGAGAACTTACGAGCAGTACTTC CASSGGLARTYEQYF
TRBJ2-5 TRBV19 TRBD1 . TGTGCCAGTAGTCCTTGGACAGGCTCCCAAGAGACCCAGTACTTC CASSPWTGSQETQYF
TRBJ1-1 TRBV28 TRBD1 . TGTGCCAGCAGGCGAGACAGGGGAGAAGCTTTCTTT CASRRDRGEAFF
TRBJ2-7 TRBV11-3 TRBD1 . TGTGCCAGCAGCTTAGGAGGGACAGGAGGCCACGAGCAGTACTTC CASSLGGTGGHEQYF
TRBJ1-1 TRBV7-9 . . TGTGCCAGCAGCTTAGGAGGGGGGAGCACTGAAGCTTTCTTT CASSLGGGSTEAFF
TRBJ1-1 TRBV5-1 TRBD1 . TGCGCCAGCAGCTTGGTTGGGACAGGGATGAACACTGAAGCTTTCTTT CASSLVGTGMNTEAFF
TRBJ1-5 TRBV5-6 . . TGTGCCAGCAGCTTGAGGGTCGGCGGGGGCGCGGGCAATCAGCCCCAGCATTTT CASSLRVGGGAGNQPQHF
TRBJ1-4 TRBV30 . . TGTGCCTGGAGTCCGGGACGGATAACTAATGAAAAACTGTTTTTT CAWSPGRITNEKLFF
TRBJ2-7 TRBV6-5 TRBD1 . TGTGCCAGCAGCCGAGGGGGACAGGCCTACGAGCAGTACTTC CASSRGGQAYEQYF
TRBJ2-3 TRBV6-5 TRBD2 . TGTGCCAGCAGTTACATCCTAGCGGGCACAGATACGCAGTATTTT CASSYILAGTDTQYF
TRBJ2-3 TRBV5-6 TRBD1 few TGTGCCAGTAGACAGGGTGCAGATACGCAGTATTTT CASRQGADTQYF
TRBJ2-2 TRBV5-6 . . TGTGCCAGCAGCTTGTCGCAAGCGAGACGCGGGGAGCTGTTTTTT CASSLSQARRGELFF
TRBJ2-7 TRBV28 . once TGTGCCAGCAGTTTATCGGGGTTGGCCACCTACGAGCAGTACTTC CASSLSGLATYEQYF
TRBJ2-1 TRBV9 . . TGTGCCAGCAGCGTAGTATCCCAGGGTGCCAATGAGCAGTTCTTC CASSVVSQGANEQFF
TRBJ2-7 TRBV29-1 TRBD1 . TGCAGCGCAAAGGACAGGGGTATTTGGGACGAGCAGTACTTC CSAKDRGIWDEQYF
TRBJ2-3 TRBV4-1 . . TGCGCCAGCAGCCGCAGCGCGGGGTATTTAGCTAGCACAGATACGCAGTATTTT CASSRSAGYLASTDTQYF
TRBJ2-5 TRBV5-1 TRBD1 few TGCGCCAGCAGCTTGCCCTGGGACAGCCAAGAGACCCAGTACTTC CASSLPWDSQETQYF
TRBJ2-5 TRBV9 . . TGTGCCAGCAGCCCCGACGGACAGCCTCAAGAGACCCAGTACTTC CASSPDGQPQETQYF
TRBJ1-1 TRBV7-9 . . TGTGCCAGCAGCTTAACTAGGGACACTGAAGCTTTCTTT CASSLTRDTEAFF
TRBJ1-5 TRBV19 . . TGTGCCAGTAGTATTGCGGGGGGTCTACAGCCCCAGCATTTT CASSIAGGLQPQHF
TRBJ1-1 TRBV27 TRBD1 . TGTGCCAGCAGTTTATCGGGACAGCTCATGAACACTGAAGCTTTCTTT CASSLSGQLMNTEAFF
TRBJ2-7 TRBV6-5 . . TGTGCCAGCAGTGCCAGGGACGAGCAGTACTTC CASSARDEQYF
TRBJ2-5 TRBV5-1 TRBD2 . TGCGCCAGCAAACTACCCCTAGCGGGAGTAGTGGAGACCCAGTACTTC CASKLPLAGVVETQYF
TRBJ1-5 TRBV28 . . TGTGCCAGCAGTTTCCCGGGGGGGGCCCTTTTGTTGGCCCAGCATTTT CASSFPGGALLLAQHF
TRBJ1-1 TRBV6-5 . . TGTGCCAGCAGTCAGGGGTCGGGAGCTTTCTTT CASSQGSGAFF
TRBJ1-5 TRBV4-2 TRBD1 once TGTGCCAGCAGCCAAGATCCAACCGAGACAGGGACAGGTCAGCCCCAGCATTTT CASSQDPTETGTGQPQHF
TRBJ2-1 TRBV4-3 TRBD2 . TGCGCCAGCAGCCAGAGACTAGCGGGAGGGGGAAATGAGCAGTTCTTC CASSQRLAGGGNEQFF
TRBJ1-1 TRBV14 . . TGTGCCAGCAGCCACTACAAGGTTACTGAAGCTTTCTTT CASSHYKVTEAFF
TRBJ2-3 TRBV7-2 TRBD2 . TGTGCCAGCAGCACTTCACTAGCGGGAGGGGTAGATACGCAGTATTTT CASSTSLAGGVDTQYF
TRBJ1-1 TRBV6-5 . . TGTGCCAGCAGCTACAGTTCCTGGGGTGAAGCTTTCTTT CASSYSSWGEAFF
TRBJ1-2 TRBV30 . few TGTGCCTGGAGTGTGGGCGGCCCTAACTATGGCTACACCTTC CAWSVGGPNYGYTF
TRBJ2-7 TRBV7-9 TRBD1 once TGTGCCAGCAGCTTAGCGGGACAGGGAGGCGAGTGGTACTTC CASSLAGQGGEWYF
TRBJ2-7 TRBV6-1 TRBD1 . TGTGCCAGCAGTGCTAGGGACAGATCCTACGAGCAGTACTTC CASSARDRSYEQYF